This T cell receptor (beta chain) is from a study of T cells after yellow fever vaccination. Germline loops: CDR1 SGDLS, CDR2 YYNGEE. The CDR3 contains 16 residues. V dropped 1 base and J dropped 4 bases, with 15 bases sitting between them. TCRdb analysed the 5' RACE reads with MiXCR anew, one entry per CDR3 protein. There are under 600,000 distinct CDR3 sequences in the sample; 21% occur only once, and 16% lies in the top ten. This clonotype occurred a few times. Its antigen is unidentified. Broader study findings: Reappearance after the booster was seen for most primary-vaccination clones, at 96% CD4 and roughly 90% CD8. Faster peaking, at day 5 versus 15, marked a secondary response that was weaker. Contaminants from the bulk population, in the form of abundant clonotypes, could be found in FACS-sorted repertoires. Some clonotypes, a small share, were shared between CD4 and CD8 compartments.

The specimen was PBMCs, collected roughly 23 days after the first yellow fever vaccination. This chain joins TRBV9 and TRBJ2-1; perhaps TRBD1 as D (6 bases). The sequence was obtained from a young man who received the YFV17D yellow fever vaccine. For the CDR3, the DNA is TGTGCCAGCAGCGTACGGCAGGGGTCTTCTTACAATGAGCAGTTCTTC. Its translation: CASSVRQGSSYNEQFF.